These 10 T cell receptor beta chains were sequenced from one sample in a study of glioma-infiltrating T cells. Using RNA template, CDR3s of TCR alpha and beta were amplified with iRepertoire arm-PCR. MiXCR, run by TCRdb on the multiplex PCR reads, gives a single entry per CDR3 protein. This table has about 210,000 distinct CDR3 sequences, over 25% appearing once. Sequenced sample: glioma tissue, nonneoplastic brain tissue, or PBMCs (not recorded which). The source of these receptors is a human donor with low-grade glioma or glioblastoma, undergoing nonglioma brain surgery, or in good health (not recorded which).

The chain is built from TRBV12-3 or TRBV12-4 and TRBJ2-3, with D perhaps matching TRBD1 (6 bases). Deletions cut 6 bases from V and 5 bases from J, with 24 bases between. CDR3 length: 17 residues. The CDR3 loop is CASSAGQRNSLKDTQYF. CDR3 sequence (DNA): TGTGCCAGCAGCGCCGGACAGCGGAACTCACTCAAAGATACGCAGTATTTT.

The gene calls are TRBV7-3 and TRBJ2-5; possible D gene TRBD1, 6 bases. The CDR3 extends over 16 amino acids. Trimming took off 5 bases at V and 3 bases at J, with 19 bases between the two ends. Germline-derived CDR1 and CDR2 are SGHTA and FQGTGA. The CDR3 DNA reads as TGTGCCAGCAGCCAATCCCCCCCCGCAGGGGAAGAGACCCAGTACTTC. Its protein is CASSQSPPAGEETQYF. Full variable domain (outside the CDR3, taken from reference TRBV7-3 and TRBJ2-5): GAGVSQTPSNKVTEKGKYVELRCDPISGHTALYWYRQSLGQGPEFLIYFQGTGAADDSGLPNDRFFAVRPEGSVSTLKIQRTERGDSAVYLCASSQSPPAGEETQYFGPGTRLLVL.

The CDR3 spells CASSQGPDQNQPQHF. CDR3 bases: TGTGCCAGCAGCCAAGGCCCCGATCAAAATCAGCCCCAGCATTTT. V is TRBV5-6 and J is TRBJ1-5; D ambiguous. V shed 4 bases and J shed 4 bases, with 15 bases lying between them. The germline gives CDR1 SGHDT, CDR2 YYEEEE. This CDR3 region has 15 residues. Supplemented by reference TRBV5-6 and TRBJ1-5, the full variable domain reads DAGVTQSPTHLIKTRGQQVTLRCSPKSGHDTVSWYQQALGQGPQFIFQYYEEEERQRGNFPDRFSGHQFPNYSSELNVNALLLGDSALYLCASSQGPDQNQPQHFGDGTRLSIL.

In its sample, this clonotype was seen many times. The chain is built from TRBV5-4 and TRBJ2-7, with 7 bases matching TRBD2. Per the germline V gene, CDR1 is SGHNT and CDR2 is YYREEE (reference sequence). Trimming cost V 0 bases and J 7 bases; bases outside gene matches: 7. This CDR3 spans 14 amino acids. CDR3 nucleotides: TGTGCCAGCAGCTTGGAGGGAGGAGCGGGGGAGCAGTACTTC. This gives the protein CASSLEGGAGEQYF.

This clonotype came up once. V is TRBV25-1 and J is TRBJ1-6; 7 bases match TRBD1. V dropped 6 bases and J dropped 15; count of bases not matched to a gene: 14. Germline assignment: CDR1 MGHDK and CDR2 SYGVNS. This CDR3 contains 14 residues. CDR3 nucleotide sequence: TGTGCCAGCAGGACCGGGACAGATAATTTACACCTCCACTTT. Translating gives CASRTGTDNLHLHF.

This clonotype has a handful of counts. The chain employs TRBV7-9 and TRBJ2-3; 11 bases map to TRBD2. This CDR3 has 18 residues. Germline values: CDR1 SEHNR, CDR2 FQNEAQ (reference sequence). The V and J ends lost 2 bases and 3 bases, in that order; junction bases with no gene match: 10. CDR3 sequence reads: CASSLRVSGRAGTDTQYF. Here the CDR3 DNA reads TGTGCCAGCAGCTTACGTGTTAGCGGGAGGGCCGGAACAGATACGCAGTATTTT.

This clonotype was observed a single time. A read error is possible here, since a much larger clone lies one base away. The rearrangement links TRBV3-1 to TRBJ1-1; D might be TRBD1 (5 bases). Per the germline V gene, CDR1 is LGHDT and CDR2 is YNNKEL (reference sequence). The germline V and J ends were trimmed by 7 bases and 4 bases, with 22 bases remaining between them. The CDR3 is made up of 16 amino acids. The CDR3 nucleotides are TGTGCCAGCACCTTAGATGGGGTCCTCCAGGGCACTGAAGCTTTCTTT. Encoded protein: CASTLDGVLQGTEAFF.

This clonotype was seen a few times. The chain carries TRBV12-3 or TRBV12-4 and TRBJ1-5; perhaps TRBD1 as D (6 bases). Trimming left V 6 bases short and J 3 bases short, with 12 bases between. This CDR3 region has 14 residues. CDR3 sequence: CASSQGGFNQPQHF. The CDR3 region has the DNA TGTGCCAGCAGCCAAGGGGGATTCAATCAGCCCCAGCATTTT.

The table lists this clonotype with a few counts. The genes are TRBV4-3 and TRBJ2-7, with 12 bases fitting TRBD2. Germline V gives CDR1 LGHNA, CDR2 YSLEER. This CDR3 comprises 16 residues. Trimming at V came to 2 bases and at J to 5 bases, leaving 7 bases not matched to a gene. CDR3 in amino acids: CASSQHGLAGINEQYF. The CDR3 region has the DNA TGCGCCAGCAGCCAACACGGACTAGCGGGAATAAACGAGCAGTACTTC.

Ten or more counts support this clonotype. The rearrangement links TRBV29-1 to TRBJ2-2, with unresolved D. Trimming cost V 1 base and J 7 bases, with 7 bases left between them. Germline-derived CDR1 and CDR2 are SQVTM and ANQGSEA. CDR3 length equals 12 residues. The CDR3 is CSVEGNSGELFF. CDR3 DNA sequence: TGCAGCGTTGAAGGAAATAGCGGGGAGCTGTTTTTT.